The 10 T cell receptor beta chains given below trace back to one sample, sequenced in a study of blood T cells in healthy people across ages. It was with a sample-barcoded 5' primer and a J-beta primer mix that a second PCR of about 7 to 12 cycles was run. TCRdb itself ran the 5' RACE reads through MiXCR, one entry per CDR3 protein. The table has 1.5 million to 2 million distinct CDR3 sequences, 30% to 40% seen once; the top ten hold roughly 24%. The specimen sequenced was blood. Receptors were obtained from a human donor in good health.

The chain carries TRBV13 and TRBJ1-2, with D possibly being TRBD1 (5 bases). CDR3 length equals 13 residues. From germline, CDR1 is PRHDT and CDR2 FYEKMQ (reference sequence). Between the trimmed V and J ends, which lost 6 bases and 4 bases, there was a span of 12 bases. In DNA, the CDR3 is TGTGCCAGCAGTCTGGGACTGACCTATGGCTACACCTTC. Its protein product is CASSLGLTYGYTF.

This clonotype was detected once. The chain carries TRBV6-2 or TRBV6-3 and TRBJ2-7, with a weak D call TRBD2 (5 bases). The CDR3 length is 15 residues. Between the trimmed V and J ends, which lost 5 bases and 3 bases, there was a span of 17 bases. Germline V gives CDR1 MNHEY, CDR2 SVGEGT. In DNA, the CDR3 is TGTGCCAGCAGTCACGAGCGGAGAAGGCTCTACGAGCAGTACTTC. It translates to CASSHERRRLYEQYF.

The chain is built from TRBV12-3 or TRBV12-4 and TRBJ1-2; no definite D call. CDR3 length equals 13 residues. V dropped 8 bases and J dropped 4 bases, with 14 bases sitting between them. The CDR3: CASSASLVYGYTF. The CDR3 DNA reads TGTGCCAGCTCGGCTTCATTAGTCTATGGCTACACCTTC.

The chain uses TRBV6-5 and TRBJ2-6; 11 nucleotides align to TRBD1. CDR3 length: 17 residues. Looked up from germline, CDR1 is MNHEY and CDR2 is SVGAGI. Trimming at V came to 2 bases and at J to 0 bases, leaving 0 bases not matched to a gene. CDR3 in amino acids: CASSYGTGGSGANVLTF. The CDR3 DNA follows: TGTGCCAGCAGTTACGGGACAGGGGGCTCTGGGGCCAACGTCCTGACTTTC.

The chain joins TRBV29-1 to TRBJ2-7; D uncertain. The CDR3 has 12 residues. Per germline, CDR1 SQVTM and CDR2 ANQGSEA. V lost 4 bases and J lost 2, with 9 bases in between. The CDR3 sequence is CSVADRPYEQYF. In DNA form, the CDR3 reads TGCAGCGTTGCCGACCGACCCTACGAGCAGTACTTC.

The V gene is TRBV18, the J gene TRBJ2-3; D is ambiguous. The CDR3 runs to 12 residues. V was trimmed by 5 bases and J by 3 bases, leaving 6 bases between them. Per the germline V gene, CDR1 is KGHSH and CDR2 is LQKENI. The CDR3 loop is CASSGPTDTQYF. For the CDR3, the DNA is TGTGCCAGCTCAGGACCGACAGATACGCAGTATTTT. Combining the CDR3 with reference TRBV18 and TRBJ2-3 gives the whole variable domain NAGVMQNPRHLVRRRGQEARLRCSPMKGHSHVYWYRQLPEEGLKFMVYLQKENIIDESGMPKERFSAEFPKEGPSILRIQQVVRGDSAAYFCASSGPTDTQYFGPGTRLTVL.

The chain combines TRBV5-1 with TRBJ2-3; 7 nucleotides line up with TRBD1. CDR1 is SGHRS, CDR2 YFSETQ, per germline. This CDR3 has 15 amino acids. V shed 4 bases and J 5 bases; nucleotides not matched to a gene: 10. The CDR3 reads CASSLTGTVGDTQYF. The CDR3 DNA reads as TGCGCCAGCAGCCTGACCGGGACAGTTGGAGATACGCAGTATTTT. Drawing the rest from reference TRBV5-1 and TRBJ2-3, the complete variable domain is KAGVTQTPRYLIKTRGQQVTLSCSPISGHRSVSWYQQTPGQGLQFLFEYFSETQRNKGNFPGRFSGRQFSNSRSEMNVSTLELGDSALYLCASSLTGTVGDTQYFGPGTRLTVL.

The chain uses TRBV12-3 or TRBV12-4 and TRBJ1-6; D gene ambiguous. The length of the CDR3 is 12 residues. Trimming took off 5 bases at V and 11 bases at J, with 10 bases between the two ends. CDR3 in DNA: TGTGCCAGCAGTACGCCGGAGGCACCCCTCCACTTT. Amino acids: CASSTPEAPLHF.

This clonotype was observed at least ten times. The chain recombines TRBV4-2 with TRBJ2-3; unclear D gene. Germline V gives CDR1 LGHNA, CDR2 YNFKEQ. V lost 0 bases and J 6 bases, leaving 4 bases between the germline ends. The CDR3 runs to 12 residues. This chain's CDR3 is CASSQDLDTQYF. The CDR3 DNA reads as TGTGCCAGCAGCCAAGATCTTGATACGCAGTATTTT.

The CDR3 region has the DNA TGTGCCATCAGGGAGGGACTAGGGTCCTACGAGCAGTACTTC. Translated, it gives CAIREGLGSYEQYF. The rearrangement joins TRBV10-3 to TRBJ2-7; TRBD2 matches 8 bases. Germline-derived CDR1 and CDR2 are ENHRY and SYGVKD. J gave up 1 base and V 6 bases, and 5 bases lay outside the gene matches. The CDR3 consists of 14 residues.